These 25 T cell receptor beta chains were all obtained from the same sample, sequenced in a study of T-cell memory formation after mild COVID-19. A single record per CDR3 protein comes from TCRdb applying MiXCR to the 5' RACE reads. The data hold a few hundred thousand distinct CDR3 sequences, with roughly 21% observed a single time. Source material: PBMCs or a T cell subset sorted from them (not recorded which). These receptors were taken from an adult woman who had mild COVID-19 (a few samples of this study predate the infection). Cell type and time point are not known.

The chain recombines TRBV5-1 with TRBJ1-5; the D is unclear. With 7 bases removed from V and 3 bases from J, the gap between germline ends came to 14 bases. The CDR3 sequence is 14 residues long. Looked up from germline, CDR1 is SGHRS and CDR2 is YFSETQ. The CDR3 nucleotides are TGCGCCAGCGCTCTAGCGGGGTTCAATCAGCCCCAGCATTTT. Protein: CASALAGFNQPQHF.

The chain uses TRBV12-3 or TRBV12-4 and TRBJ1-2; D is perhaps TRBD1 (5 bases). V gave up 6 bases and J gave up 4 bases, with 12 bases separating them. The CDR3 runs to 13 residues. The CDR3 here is CASRILQGYGYTF. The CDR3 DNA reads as TGTGCCAGCAGAATCCTGCAGGGCTATGGCTACACCTTC.

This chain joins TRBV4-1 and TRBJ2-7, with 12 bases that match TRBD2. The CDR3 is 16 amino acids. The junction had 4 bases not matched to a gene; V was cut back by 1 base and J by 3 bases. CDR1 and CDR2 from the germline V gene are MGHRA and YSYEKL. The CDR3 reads CASSQGWTSGVYEQYF. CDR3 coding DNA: TGCGCCAGCAGCCAAGGGTGGACTAGCGGGGTCTACGAGCAGTACTTC.

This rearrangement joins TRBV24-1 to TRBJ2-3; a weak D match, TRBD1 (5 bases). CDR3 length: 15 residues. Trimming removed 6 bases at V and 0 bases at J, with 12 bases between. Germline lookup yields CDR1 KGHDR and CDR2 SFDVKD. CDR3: CATSTPDTSTDTQYF. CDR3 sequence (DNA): TGTGCCACCAGTACCCCGGACACGAGCACAGATACGCAGTATTTT.

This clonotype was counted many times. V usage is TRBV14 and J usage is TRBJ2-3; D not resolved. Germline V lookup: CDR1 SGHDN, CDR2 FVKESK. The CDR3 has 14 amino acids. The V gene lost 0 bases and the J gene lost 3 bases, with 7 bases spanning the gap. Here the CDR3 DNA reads TGTGCCAGCAGCCAAGATCGGGCTACAGATACGCAGTATTTT. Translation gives CASSQDRATDTQYF.

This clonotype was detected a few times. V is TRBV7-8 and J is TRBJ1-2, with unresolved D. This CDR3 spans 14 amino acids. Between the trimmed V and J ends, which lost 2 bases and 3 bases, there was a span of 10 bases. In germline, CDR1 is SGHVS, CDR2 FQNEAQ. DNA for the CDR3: TGTGCCAGCAGCTTACACCCTCTGGACTATGGCTACACCTTC. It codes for CASSLHPLDYGYTF.

Here the CDR3 DNA reads TGCGCCAGCAGCTTGGAACCCGGGGTAGCAACTGAAGCTTTCTTT. This encodes CASSLEPGVATEAFF. The chain recombines TRBV5-1 with TRBJ1-1; no reliable D call. The V end was cut by 0 bases, the J end by 5 bases, with 14 bases between. The germline gives CDR1 SGHRS, CDR2 YFSETQ. The CDR3 spans 15 residues. The complete variable domain, with remaining parts taken from reference TRBV5-1 and TRBJ1-1, reads KAGVTQTPRYLIKTRGQQVTLSCSPISGHRSVSWYQQTPGQGLQFLFEYFSETQRNKGNFPGRFSGRQFSNSRSEMNVSTLELGDSALYLCASSLEPGVATEAFFGQGTRLTVV.

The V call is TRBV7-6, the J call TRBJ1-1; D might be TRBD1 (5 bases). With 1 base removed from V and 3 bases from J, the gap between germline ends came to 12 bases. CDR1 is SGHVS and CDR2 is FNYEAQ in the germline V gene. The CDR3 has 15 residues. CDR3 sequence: CASSLVAWGDTEAFF. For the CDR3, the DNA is TGTGCCAGCAGCTTAGTTGCGTGGGGCGACACTGAAGCTTTCTTT.

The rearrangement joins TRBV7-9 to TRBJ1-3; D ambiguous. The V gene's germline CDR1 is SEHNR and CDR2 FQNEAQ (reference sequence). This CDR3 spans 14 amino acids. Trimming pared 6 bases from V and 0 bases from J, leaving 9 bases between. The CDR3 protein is CASSWTFSGNTIYF. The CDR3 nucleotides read TGTGCCAGCAGTTGGACCTTCTCTGGAAACACCATATATTTT.

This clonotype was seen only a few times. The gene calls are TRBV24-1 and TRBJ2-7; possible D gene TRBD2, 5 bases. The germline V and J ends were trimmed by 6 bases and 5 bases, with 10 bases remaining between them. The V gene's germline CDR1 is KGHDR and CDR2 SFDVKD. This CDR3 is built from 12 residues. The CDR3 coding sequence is TGTGCCACCAGTAGCGGTTTGGACGAGCAGTACTTC. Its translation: CATSSGLDEQYF.

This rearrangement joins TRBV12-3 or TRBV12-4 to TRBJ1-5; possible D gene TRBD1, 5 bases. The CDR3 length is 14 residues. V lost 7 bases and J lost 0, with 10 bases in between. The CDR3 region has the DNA TGTGCCAGCAAGAGGGGTGGTAGCAATCAGCCCCAGCATTTT. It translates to CASKRGGSNQPQHF.

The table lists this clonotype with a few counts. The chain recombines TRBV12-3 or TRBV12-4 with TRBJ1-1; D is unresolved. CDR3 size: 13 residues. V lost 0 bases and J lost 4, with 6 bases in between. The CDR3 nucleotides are TGTGCCAGCAGTTTAGCGCCTGTCACTGAAGCTTTCTTT. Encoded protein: CASSLAPVTEAFF.

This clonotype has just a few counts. This chain's CDR3 is CATSSFGQQPQHF. DNA for the CDR3: TGTGCCACCAGTTCCTTCGGGCAACAGCCCCAGCATTTT. This chain connects TRBV24-1 to TRBJ1-5, with no clear D. The V and J ends lost 6 bases and 7 bases respectively, with 12 bases between them. This CDR3 contains 13 residues. Per germline, CDR1 KGHDR and CDR2 SFDVKD.

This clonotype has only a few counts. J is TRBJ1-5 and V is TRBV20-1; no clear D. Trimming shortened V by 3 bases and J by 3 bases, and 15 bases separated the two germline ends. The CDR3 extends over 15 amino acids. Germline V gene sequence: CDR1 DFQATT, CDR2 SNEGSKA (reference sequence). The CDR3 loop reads CSASQGPAVNQPQHF. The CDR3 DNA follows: TGCAGTGCTAGTCAAGGGCCGGCCGTCAATCAGCCCCAGCATTTT.

The CDR3, as DNA: TGCAGTGCTAGAGGTGGCCGGGGAGTGACTGAAGCTTTCTTT. This gives the protein CSARGGRGVTEAFF. The rearrangement joins TRBV20-1 to TRBJ1-1, with D uncertain. The length of the CDR3 is 14 residues. Germline V gene sequence: CDR1 DFQATT, CDR2 SNEGSKA (reference sequence). Deletions cut 1 base from V and 5 bases from J, with 14 bases between.

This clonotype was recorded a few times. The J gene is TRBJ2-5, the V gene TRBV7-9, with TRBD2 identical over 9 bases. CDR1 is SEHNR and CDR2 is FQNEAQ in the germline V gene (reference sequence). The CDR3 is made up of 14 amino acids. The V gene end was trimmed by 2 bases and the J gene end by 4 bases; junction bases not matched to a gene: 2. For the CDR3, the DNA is TGTGCCAGCAGCTTATCAGCGGGAGGAGAGACCCAGTACTTC. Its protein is CASSLSAGGETQYF.

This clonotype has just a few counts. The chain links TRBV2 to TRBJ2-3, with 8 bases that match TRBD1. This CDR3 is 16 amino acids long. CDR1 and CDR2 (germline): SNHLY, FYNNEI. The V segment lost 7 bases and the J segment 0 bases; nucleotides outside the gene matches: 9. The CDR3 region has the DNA TGTGCCAGCATAGTAATGGACAGGGTGAGCACAGATACGCAGTATTTT. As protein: CASIVMDRVSTDTQYF.

DNA for the CDR3: TGTGCCAGCAGCGACCAGCCTACGCGACTAGCGGACGACGAGCAGTACTTC. Its protein is CASSDQPTRLADDEQYF. The rearrangement joins TRBV7-9 to TRBJ2-7, with TRBD2 identical over 9 bases. Trimming removed 5 bases from V and 5 bases from J; junction bases left unmatched: 16. Germline V gives CDR1 SEHNR, CDR2 FQNEAQ (reference sequence). The CDR3 loop spans 17 amino acids.

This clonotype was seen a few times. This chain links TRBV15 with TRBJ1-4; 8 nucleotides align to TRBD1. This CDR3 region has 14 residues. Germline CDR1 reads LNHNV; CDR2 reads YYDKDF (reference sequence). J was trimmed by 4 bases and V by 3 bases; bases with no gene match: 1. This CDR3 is CATSSGQGNEKLFF. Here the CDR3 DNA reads TGTGCCACCAGCAGCGGACAGGGTAATGAAAAACTGTTTTTT.

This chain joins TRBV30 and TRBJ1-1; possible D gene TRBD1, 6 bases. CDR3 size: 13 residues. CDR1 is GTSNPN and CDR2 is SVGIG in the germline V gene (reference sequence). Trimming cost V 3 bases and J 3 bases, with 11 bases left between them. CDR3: CAWRGRGDTEAFF. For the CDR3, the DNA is TGTGCCTGGAGGGGCAGGGGAGACACTGAAGCTTTCTTT.

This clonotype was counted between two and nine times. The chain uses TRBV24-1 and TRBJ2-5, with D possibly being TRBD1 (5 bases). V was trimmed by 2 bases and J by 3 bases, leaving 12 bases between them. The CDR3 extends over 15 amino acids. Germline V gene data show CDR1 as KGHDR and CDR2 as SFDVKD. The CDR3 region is CATSDSQGAKETQYF. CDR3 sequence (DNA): TGTGCCACCAGTGATTCGCAGGGCGCGAAAGAGACCCAGTACTTC.

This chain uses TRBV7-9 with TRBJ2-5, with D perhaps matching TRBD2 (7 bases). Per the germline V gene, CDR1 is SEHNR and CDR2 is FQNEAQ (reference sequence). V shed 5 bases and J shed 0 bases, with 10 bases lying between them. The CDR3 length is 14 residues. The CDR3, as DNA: TGTGCCAGCAGCGGGAGGGGGTACCAAGAGACCCAGTACTTC. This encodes CASSGRGYQETQYF.

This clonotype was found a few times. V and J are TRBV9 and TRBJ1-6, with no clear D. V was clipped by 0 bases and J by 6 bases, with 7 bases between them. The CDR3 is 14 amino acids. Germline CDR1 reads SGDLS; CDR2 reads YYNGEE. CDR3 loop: CASSVGASNSPLHF. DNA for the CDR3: TGTGCCAGCAGCGTAGGGGCCAGTAATTCACCCCTCCACTTT.

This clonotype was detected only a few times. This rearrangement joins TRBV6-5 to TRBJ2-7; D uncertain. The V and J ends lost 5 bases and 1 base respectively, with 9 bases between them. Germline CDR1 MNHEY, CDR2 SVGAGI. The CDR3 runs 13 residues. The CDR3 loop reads CASSKTFSYEQYF. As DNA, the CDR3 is TGTGCCAGCAGTAAGACATTTTCCTACGAGCAGTACTTC.

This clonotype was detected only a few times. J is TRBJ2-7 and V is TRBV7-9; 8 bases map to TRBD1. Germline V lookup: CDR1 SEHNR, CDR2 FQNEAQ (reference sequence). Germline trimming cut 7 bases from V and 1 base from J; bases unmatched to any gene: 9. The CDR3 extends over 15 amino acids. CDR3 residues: CASTTITGGSYEQYF. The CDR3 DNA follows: TGTGCCAGCACCACAATCACAGGGGGGTCCTACGAGCAGTACTTC.